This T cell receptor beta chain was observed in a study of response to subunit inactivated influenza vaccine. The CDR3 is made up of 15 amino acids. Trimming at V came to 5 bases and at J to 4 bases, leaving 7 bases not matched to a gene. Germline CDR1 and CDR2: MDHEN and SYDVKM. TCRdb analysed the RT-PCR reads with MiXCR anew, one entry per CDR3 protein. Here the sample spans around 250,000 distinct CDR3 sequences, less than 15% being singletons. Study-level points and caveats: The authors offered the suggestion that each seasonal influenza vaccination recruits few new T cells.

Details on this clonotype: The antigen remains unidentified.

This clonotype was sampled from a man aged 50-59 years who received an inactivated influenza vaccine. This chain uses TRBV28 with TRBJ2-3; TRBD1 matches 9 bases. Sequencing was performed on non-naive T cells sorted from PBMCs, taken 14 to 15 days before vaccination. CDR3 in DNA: TGTGCCAGCAGTCAACAGGGGGCGTTTCCAGATACGCAGTATTTT. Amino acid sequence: CASSQQGAFPDTQYF.